These 14 T cell receptor beta chains originate from one sample sequenced in a study of chemoradiotherapy in HPV16-positive cancers. TCRdb's table, derived via immunoSEQ multiplex PCR, lists solely in-frame clones and lacks some. The repertoire has roughly 32,000 clones, roughly nine tenths of them found once; the top ten carry 3.1%. Sequenced here: blood, sampled from a patient who underwent chemoradiotherapy. All receptors come from a human donor with HPV-associated anogenital cancer.

The rearrangement uses TRBV7-3 and TRBJ2-2, with D perhaps matching TRBD2 (6 bases). CDR1 is SGHTA, CDR2 FQGTGA, per germline. This CDR3 contains 17 residues. The ends were cut back, 5 bases at V and 2 bases at J, with 18 bases in the middle. CDR3 in DNA: TGTGCCAGCAGCACCACCGGGACTGAACTTAACACCGGGGAGCTGTTTTTT. It translates to CASSTTGTELNTGELFF.

The chain employs TRBV4-3 and TRBJ2-2, with 8 bases lining up with TRBD2. The CDR3 covers 16 residues. Per the germline V gene, CDR1 is LGHNA and CDR2 is YSLEER. Unmatched junction bases numbered 5, after V lost 0 bases and J lost 5 bases. The CDR3, as DNA: TGCGCCAGCAGCCAAGATCCGGGACTAGTGACCGGGGAGCTGTTTTTT. This gives the protein CASSQDPGLVTGELFF.

CDR3: CASSLSGSVNSPLHF. CDR3 sequence (DNA): TGTGCCAGCAGTTTATCGGGGAGCGTCAATTCACCCCTCCACTTT. This chain links TRBV27 with TRBJ1-6; D call uncertain. This CDR3 is 15 amino acids long. Germline V gene lookup returns CDR1 MNHEY and CDR2 SMNVEV (reference sequence). With 0 bases removed from V and 7 bases from J, the gap between germline ends came to 10 bases.

The chain recombines TRBV19 with TRBJ1-5; no clear D. Deletions cut 10 bases from V and 1 base from J, with 11 bases between. Germline CDR1 and CDR2: LNHDA and SQIVND (reference sequence). The CDR3 runs 13 residues. CDR3 amino acids: CATTPDSNQPQHF. The CDR3 bases are TGTGCCACCACACCGGACAGCAATCAGCCCCAGCATTTT.

This CDR3 is CASSDSVEGLDEQFF. CDR3 DNA sequence: TGTGCCAGCAGTGACTCGGTAGAGGGTTTAGATGAGCAGTTCTTC. The V call is TRBV6-4, the J call TRBJ2-1; possible D gene TRBD2, 5 bases. The germline gives CDR1 MRHNA, CDR2 SNTAGT. Trimming left V 0 bases short and J 8 bases short, with 14 bases between. The CDR3 runs to 15 residues.

The CDR3 sequence: CASSVGGDATGELFF. The CDR3 DNA reads as TGCGCCAGCAGTGTCGGAGGGGACGCCACCGGGGAGCTGTTTTTT. The V and J genes are TRBV10-1 and TRBJ2-2; possibly TRBD2 for D (6 bases). V was cut by 4 bases and J by 4 bases, with 13 bases left in between. CDR1 is WNHNN, CDR2 SYGVQD, per germline (reference sequence). This CDR3 is 15 amino acids long.

The chain employs TRBV6-5 and TRBJ1-6, with D uncertain. V was cut by 4 bases and J by 9 bases, with 19 bases left in between. The CDR3 totals 16 residues. Per germline, CDR1 MNHEY and CDR2 SVGAGI. The CDR3 protein is CASSSGTGPISSPLHF. DNA of the CDR3: TGTGCCAGCAGTTCGGGAACGGGCCCAATTTCTTCACCCCTCCACTTT.

This sequence joins TRBV7-2 and TRBJ1-2; the D gene is possibly TRBD1 (6 bases). Germline V gene sequence: CDR1 SGHTA, CDR2 FQGNSA. This CDR3 contains 14 residues. The V end was cut by 2 bases, the J end by 6 bases, with 13 bases between. The CDR3 DNA reads TGTGCCAGCAGCTTAAAATGGGGGGCGGATGGCTACACCTTC. Encoded protein: CASSLKWGADGYTF.

This chain joins TRBV6-6 and TRBJ1-1; no definite D call. V shed 6 bases and J shed 1 base, with 9 bases lying between them. The CDR3 length is 13 residues. CDR1 MNHNY and CDR2 SVGAGI come from the germline V gene (reference sequence). CDR3 nucleotides: TGTGCCAGCAGATCGCTTAGGAACACTGAAGCTTTCTTT. Translation: CASRSLRNTEAFF.

The chain recombines TRBV6-5 with TRBJ1-2, with 9 bases fitting TRBD1. Germline loops: CDR1 MNHEY, CDR2 SVGAGI. The CDR3 runs 15 residues. V was clipped by 7 bases and J by 2 bases; unmatched bases: 8. The CDR3 coding sequence is TGTGCCAGCACCTCGGGGGGGACAGGGAACTATGGCTACACCTTC. It codes for CASTSGGTGNYGYTF.

V usage is TRBV12-5 and J usage is TRBJ2-3; D is ambiguous. In germline, CDR1 is LGHNT, CDR2 FRNRAP. The CDR3 runs 14 residues. V lost 4 bases and J lost 6, with 14 bases in between. The CDR3 spells CASGSPPVGDTQYF. The CDR3 coding sequence is TGTGCTAGTGGTTCTCCCCCGGTGGGGGATACGCAGTATTTT.

This chain connects TRBV4-3 to TRBJ1-1; D gene unclear. The germline V gene encodes CDR1 LGHNA and CDR2 YSLEER. The length of the CDR3 is 13 residues. V was pared by 0 bases and J by 11 bases, with 13 bases between. The CDR3 is CASSQESGNAAFF. The CDR3 DNA reads TGCGCCAGCAGCCAAGAAAGTGGGAATGCGGCTTTCTTT.

The chain uses TRBV6-6 and TRBJ2-1; TRBD2 is a possible D gene (5 bases). The germline V and J ends were trimmed by 6 bases and 4 bases, with 13 bases remaining between them. The CDR3 totals 14 residues. CDR1 MNHNY and CDR2 SVGAGI come from the germline V gene (reference sequence). The CDR3 DNA is TGTGCCAGCAGGGATACGACTAAGTACAATGAGCAGTTCTTC. This sequence encodes CASRDTTKYNEQFF.

The V and J genes are TRBV7-6 and TRBJ1-5; D unclear. The CDR3 consists of 14 residues. In germline, CDR1 is SGHVS, CDR2 FNYEAQ. The V gene lost 4 bases and the J gene lost 4 bases, with 11 bases spanning the gap. The CDR3 spells CASSSDGGNQPQHF. DNA for the CDR3: TGTGCCAGCAGCTCTGATGGCGGAAATCAGCCCCAGCATTTT.